This TCR beta chain emerged from a study of technical replicates of blood from several donors. TCRdb keeps only in-frame clones here, not all; method: immunoSEQ multiplex PCR. The table shows some 13,000 clones, with more than 75% occurring only once. The source material was PBMCs. This clonotype was sampled from a human donor in good health.

CDR3 nucleotide sequence: TGTGCCAGCTCACCTGACAGGGTCTCTGGGGCCAACGTCCTGACTTTC. Translated: CASSPDRVSGANVLTF. The chain carries TRBV18 and TRBJ2-6, with 7 positions matching TRBD1. Per germline, CDR1 KGHSH and CDR2 LQKENI. Trimming at V came to 3 bases and at J to 0 bases, leaving 2 bases not matched to a gene. This CDR3 has 16 amino acids.